A single sample is the source of the 17 T cell receptor beta chains below, sequenced in a study of blood T cell repertoires in COVID-19. TCRdb's copy holds only in-frame clones and misses some; the assay was immunoSEQ multiplex PCR. The repertoire consists of about 170,000 clones, with about 91% occurring once and the leading ten covering roughly 0.82%. What was sequenced was PBMCs or T cells enriched from blood (not recorded which). The source is a young woman who had recovered from COVID-19.

V gene TRBV10-3 combines with J gene TRBJ2-7; D gene uncertain. CDR1 is ENHRY, CDR2 SYGVKD, per germline. The CDR3 loop spans 13 amino acids. V gave up 1 base and J gave up 5 bases, with 9 bases separating them. CDR3 sequence reads: CAISEFRAHEQYF. The DNA of the CDR3 is TGTGCCATCAGTGAGTTCCGAGCGCACGAGCAGTACTTC.

The V and J genes are TRBV11-2 and TRBJ2-7; 8 positions match TRBD1. CDR3 length: 14 residues. V was pared by 2 bases and J by 4 bases, with 4 bases of the junction left unmatched. The germline gives CDR1 SGHAT, CDR2 FQNNGV. The DNA of the CDR3 is TGTGCCAGCAGCTTAACGACAGGGGTTTACGAGCAGTACTTC. Translated, it gives CASSLTTGVYEQYF.

The chain carries TRBV11-2 and TRBJ2-7; D possibly corresponds to TRBD2 (5 bases). The CDR3 is 18 amino acids. Germline V CDR1 and CDR2: SGHAT, FQNNGV. V was pared by 5 bases and J by 0 bases, with 23 bases between. The CDR3: CASSIRNLARLSSYEQYF. The CDR3 DNA reads as TGTGCCAGCAGCATCCGCAACCTAGCACGTTTAAGCTCCTACGAGCAGTACTTC.

J is TRBJ2-7 and V is TRBV5-1; tentative D call: TRBD1 (6 bases). CDR3 size: 15 residues. Germline CDR1 SGHRS, CDR2 YFSETQ. Trimming cost V 4 bases and J 3 bases, with 17 bases left between them. In DNA, the CDR3 is TGCGCCAGCAGCCCACCGACAGGATATGGCTACGAGCAGTACTTC. It encodes CASSPPTGYGYEQYF. Supplemented by reference TRBV5-1 and TRBJ2-7, the full variable domain reads KAGVTQTPRYLIKTRGQQVTLSCSPISGHRSVSWYQQTPGQGLQFLFEYFSETQRNKGNFPGRFSGRQFSNSRSEMNVSTLELGDSALYLCASSPPTGYGYEQYFGPGTRLTVT.

The V and J genes are TRBV5-4 and TRBJ1-1; tentatively, D is TRBD1 (6 bases). The CDR3 loop spans 15 amino acids. Looked up from germline, CDR1 is SGHNT and CDR2 is YYREEE (reference sequence). V was trimmed by 4 bases and J by 3 bases, leaving 16 bases between them. The CDR3 DNA reads as TGTGCCAGCAGCGAATTACAGGGCACCTACACTGAAGCTTTCTTT. It is translated as CASSELQGTYTEAFF.

The CDR3 sequence is CASRRDRVVGGYTF. The CDR3 bases are TGTGCCAGCAGACGGGACAGGGTGGTAGGTGGCTACACCTTC. The chain recombines TRBV28 with TRBJ1-2, with TRBD1 matching over 9 bases. The CDR3 runs to 14 residues. Unmatched junction bases numbered 9, after V lost 6 bases and J lost 7 bases. CDR1 MDHEN and CDR2 SYDVKM come from the germline V gene.

V gene TRBV3-1 (or the pseudogene TRBV3-2) combines with J gene TRBJ2-7, with TRBD2 matching over 7 bases. This CDR3 region has 12 residues. The germline CDR1 and CDR2 sequences are LGHDT and YNNKEL (reference sequence). V trimming: 6 bases; J trimming: 4 bases; junction bases outside the gene matches: 3. CDR3 DNA sequence: TGTGCCAGCAGGGATAGCGGGTACGAGCAGTACTTC. This sequence encodes CASRDSGYEQYF.

The CDR3 sequence: CASSPYSLKYEQYF. Written as DNA, the CDR3 is TGTGCCAGCAGTCCGTACTCCTTAAAGTACGAGCAGTACTTC. V and J are TRBV27 and TRBJ2-7, with D uncertain. The CDR3 contains 14 residues. The germline CDR1 and CDR2 sequences are MNHEY and SMNVEV (reference sequence). Trimming pared 5 bases from V and 4 bases from J, leaving 15 bases between.

The J gene is TRBJ1-2, the V gene TRBV5-1; tentatively, D is TRBD1 (5 bases). Germline V gene data show CDR1 as SGHRS and CDR2 as YFSETQ. The CDR3 extends over 12 amino acids. V lost 1 base and J 8 bases, leaving 9 bases between the germline ends. CDR3 sequence: CASSLSGEGYTF. The CDR3 DNA is TGCGCCAGCAGCTTGTCGGGGGAGGGCTACACCTTC.

V and J are TRBV3-1 (or the pseudogene TRBV3-2) and TRBJ2-7; 10 bases map to TRBD1. With 1 base clipped from V and 2 bases from J, the junction kept 2 bases outside the gene matches. The CDR3 is made up of 15 amino acids. Germline loops: CDR1 LGHDT, CDR2 YNNKEL (reference sequence). CDR3 sequence (DNA): TGTGCCAGCAGCCAAGGGACAGGGGGTGCCTACGAGCAGTACTTC. This translates into CASSQGTGGAYEQYF.

The chain combines TRBV6-5 with TRBJ2-7; 10 nucleotides line up with TRBD2. The ends lost 0 bases at V and 2 bases at J; junction bases unmatched: 4. Germline-derived CDR1 and CDR2 are MNHEY and SVGAGI. The CDR3 length is 16 residues. This CDR3 is CASSYSNLAGAYEQYF. CDR3 sequence (DNA): TGTGCCAGCAGTTACTCGAACCTAGCGGGAGCCTACGAGCAGTACTTC.

The rearrangement uses TRBV27 and TRBJ1-1, with D tentatively TRBD1 (5 bases). The CDR3 is 14 residues long. Germline assignment: CDR1 MNHEY and CDR2 SMNVEV (reference sequence). The germline V and J ends were trimmed by 0 bases and 5 bases, with 10 bases remaining between them. This chain's CDR3 is CASSLSLGVTEAFF. Here the CDR3 DNA reads TGTGCCAGCAGTTTATCGCTAGGGGTTACTGAAGCTTTCTTT.

This clone turned up a few times. The chain joins TRBV28 to TRBJ2-7, with D possibly TRBD2 on 6 matching bases. V lost 8 bases and J lost 6, with 11 bases in between. The germline V gene encodes CDR1 MDHEN and CDR2 SYDVKM. The CDR3 has 11 amino acids. DNA for the CDR3: TGTGCCAGCGGGACTCGCGCCGAGCAGTACTTC. Protein sequence: CASGTRAEQYF.

The sample holds one count of this clone. The chain recombines TRBV18 with TRBJ2-7; the match to TRBD2 covers 13 bases. Per germline, CDR1 KGHSH and CDR2 LQKENI. The CDR3 is made up of 18 amino acids. V shed 3 bases and J 0 bases; nucleotides not matched to a gene: 8. The CDR3 DNA sequence: TGTGCCAGCTCACCTGGGGGACTAGCGGGACCGCCCTCCTACGAGCAGTACTTC. This encodes CASSPGGLAGPPSYEQYF.

CDR3 region: CASSLQGNTEAFF. The CDR3, as DNA: TGTGCCAGCAGTTTACAGGGGAACACTGAAGCTTTCTTT. The chain joins TRBV12-3 or TRBV12-4 to TRBJ1-1, with D perhaps matching TRBD1 (5 bases). V was cut by 2 bases and J by 1 base, with 5 bases left in between. The CDR3 contains 13 residues.

V and J are TRBV4-2 and TRBJ1-2, with TRBD1 identical over 8 bases. The V segment lost 1 base and the J segment 3 bases; nucleotides outside the gene matches: 7. The CDR3 runs to 16 residues. The V gene's germline CDR1 is LGHNA and CDR2 YNFKEQ. The CDR3 is CASSQVTVDRDYGYTF. CDR3 nucleotide sequence: TGTGCCAGCAGCCAAGTAACAGTGGACAGGGACTATGGCTACACCTTC.

The chain joins TRBV4-3 to TRBJ2-7; 13 bases line up with TRBD2. The CDR3 is 15 residues long. V trimming: 5 bases; J trimming: 4 bases; junction bases outside the gene matches: 5. From germline, CDR1 is LGHNA and CDR2 YSLEER. This CDR3 reads CASSSGLAGAYEQYF. The CDR3 DNA sequence: TGCGCCAGCAGCTCCGGACTAGCGGGAGCATACGAGCAGTACTTC.